This T cell receptor (beta chain) was identified in a study of CD8+ T cells in alopecia areata. The CDR3 has 17 amino acids. Between the trimmed V and J ends, which lost 5 bases and 0 bases, there was a span of 17 bases. Germline V CDR1 and CDR2: SEHNR, FQNEAQ (reference sequence). Whole-study results and caveats: Tofacitinib significantly lowered scalp clonality and expanded CD8+ clones among the top 100. Under tofacitinib, numerous expanded lesional clonotypes remained detectable in scalp and blood.

Treatment described: oral pan-JAK inhibitor, 5-10 mg twice daily. RNA extraction and reverse transcription yielded cDNA as sequencing template. Profiling relied on immunoSEQ multiplex PCR, and the TCRdb table lists in-frame clones only, not all of them. The data contain under 150,000 clones, around 53% of them singletons. On this clone itself: Antigen specificity is unknown.

This chain links TRBV7-9 with TRBJ1-3; the D is unclear. Here the sequenced sample was CD4+ T cells sorted from blood, taken at week 4, from a patient treated with tofacitinib. This TCR derives from a human donor with alopecia areata. In nucleotides, the CDR3 is TGTGCCAGCAGCCTGGCCGGGAGGATCTTCTCTGGAAACACCATATATTTT. Amino acid sequence: CASSLAGRIFSGNTIYF.